The clone carrying this T cell receptor beta chain turned up a few times. The entry originates in a study of blood T cell repertoires in COVID-19. Study-level background: COVID-19 samples, acute and convalescent, were from the United States, Italy and Spain. The analysed material was cDNA or gDNA that came from T cells, B-cell-depleted T cells, or PBMCs.

The CDR3 totals 13 residues. V gave up 4 bases and J gave up 5 bases, with 11 bases separating them. CDR1 LGHNA and CDR2 YNFKEQ come from the germline V gene. Source study methods: Cell counts per sample came from amplifying reference gene primers. The protocol was immunoSEQ multiplex PCR, while the TCRdb copy is restricted to in-frame clones and leaves out a portion. For V, J and clone size, that table is used; D and trimming come from the DNA. The sample consists of around 170,000 clones, around 90% of them appearing once. Those enrolled in Seattle joined during active infection and were followed longitudinally afterward.

V is TRBV4-2 and J is TRBJ1-1; maybe TRBD1 (5 bases). Material: peripheral blood. This clonotype was sampled from a man between 60 and 70 years old with COVID-19, enrolled during active disease. CDR3 sequence reads: CASSRGEVTEAFF. The CDR3 DNA reads TGTGCCAGCAGCCGAGGGGAGGTAACTGAAGCTTTCTTT.